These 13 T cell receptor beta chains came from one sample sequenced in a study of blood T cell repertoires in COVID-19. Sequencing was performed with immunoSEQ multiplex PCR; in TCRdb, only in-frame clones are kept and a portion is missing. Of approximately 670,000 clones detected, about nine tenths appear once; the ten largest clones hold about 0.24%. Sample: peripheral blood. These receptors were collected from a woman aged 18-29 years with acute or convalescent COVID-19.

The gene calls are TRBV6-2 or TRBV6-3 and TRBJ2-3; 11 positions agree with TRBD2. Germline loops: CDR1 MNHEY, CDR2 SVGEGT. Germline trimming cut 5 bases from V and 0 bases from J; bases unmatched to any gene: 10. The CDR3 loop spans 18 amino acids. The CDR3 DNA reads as TGTGCCAGCAGTAGCGGGGCTAGCGGGGGGCCAAGCACAGATACGCAGTATTTT. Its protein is CASSSGASGGPSTDTQYF.

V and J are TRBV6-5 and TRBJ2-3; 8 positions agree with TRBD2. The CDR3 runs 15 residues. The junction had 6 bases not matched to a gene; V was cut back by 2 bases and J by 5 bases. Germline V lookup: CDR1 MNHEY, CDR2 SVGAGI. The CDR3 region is CASSYRGGPGDTQYF. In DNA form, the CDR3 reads TGTGCCAGCAGTTACCGGGGGGGCCCAGGAGATACGCAGTATTTT.

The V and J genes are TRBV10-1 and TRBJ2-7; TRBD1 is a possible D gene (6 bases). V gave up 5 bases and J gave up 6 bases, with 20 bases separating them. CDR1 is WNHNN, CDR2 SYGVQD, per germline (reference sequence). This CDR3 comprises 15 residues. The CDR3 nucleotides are TGCGCCAGCAGTTCCGCCGGGACACCGATCCTCGAGCAGTACTTC. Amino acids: CASSSAGTPILEQYF.

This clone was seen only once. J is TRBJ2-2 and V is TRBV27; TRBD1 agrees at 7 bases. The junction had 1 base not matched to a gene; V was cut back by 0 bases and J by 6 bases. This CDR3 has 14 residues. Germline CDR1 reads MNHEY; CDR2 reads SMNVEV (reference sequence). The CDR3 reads CASSLSGGPGELFF. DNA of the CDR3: TGTGCCAGCAGTTTATCAGGGGGCCCCGGGGAGCTGTTTTTT.

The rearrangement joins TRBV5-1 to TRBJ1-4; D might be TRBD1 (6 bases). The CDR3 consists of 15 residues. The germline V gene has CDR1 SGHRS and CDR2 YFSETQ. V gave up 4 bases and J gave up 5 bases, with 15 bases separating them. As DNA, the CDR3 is TGCGCCAGCAGCCAAATTACAGGGCCCAATGAAAAACTGTTTTTT. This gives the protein CASSQITGPNEKLFF.

CDR3 coding DNA: TGCAGCGTTTATAATTCAGGGGGAAACACCATATATTTT. It is translated as CSVYNSGGNTIYF. This rearrangement joins TRBV29-1 to TRBJ1-3, with D possibly TRBD1 on 5 matching bases. Germline loops: CDR1 SQVTM, CDR2 ANQGSEA. The germline V and J ends were trimmed by 5 bases and 4 bases, with 12 bases remaining between them. There are 13 residues in the CDR3.

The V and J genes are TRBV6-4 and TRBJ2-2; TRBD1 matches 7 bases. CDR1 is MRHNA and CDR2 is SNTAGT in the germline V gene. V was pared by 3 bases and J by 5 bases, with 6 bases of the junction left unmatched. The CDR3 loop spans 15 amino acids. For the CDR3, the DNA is TGTGCCAGCAGTGAACAGGGACAGAATACCGGGGAGCTGTTTTTT. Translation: CASSEQGQNTGELFF.

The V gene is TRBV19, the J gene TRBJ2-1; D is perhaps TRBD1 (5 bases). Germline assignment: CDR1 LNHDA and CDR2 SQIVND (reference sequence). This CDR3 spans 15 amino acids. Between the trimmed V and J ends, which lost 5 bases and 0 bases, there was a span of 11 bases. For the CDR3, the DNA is TGTGCCAGTAGTGCAGGGCTTGACTCCTACAATGAGCAGTTCTTC. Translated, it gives CASSAGLDSYNEQFF. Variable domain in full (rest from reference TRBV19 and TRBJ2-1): DGGITQSPKYLFRKEGQNVTLSCEQNLNHDAMYWYRQDPGQGLRLIYYSQIVNDFQKGDIAEGYSVSREKKESFPLTVTSAQKNPTAFYLCASSAGLDSYNEQFFGPGTRLTVL.

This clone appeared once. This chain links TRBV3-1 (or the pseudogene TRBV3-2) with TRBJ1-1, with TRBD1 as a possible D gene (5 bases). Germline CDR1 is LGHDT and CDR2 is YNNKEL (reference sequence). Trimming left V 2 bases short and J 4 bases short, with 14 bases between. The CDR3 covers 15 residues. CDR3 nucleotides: TGTGCCAGCAGCCAACGCGGGGGAATGGGCACTGAAGCTTTCTTT. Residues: CASSQRGGMGTEAFF.

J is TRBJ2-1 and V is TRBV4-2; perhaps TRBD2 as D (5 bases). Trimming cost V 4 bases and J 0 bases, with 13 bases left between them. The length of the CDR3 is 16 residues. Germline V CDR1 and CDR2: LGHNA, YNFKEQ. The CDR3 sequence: CASSREPESSYNEQFF. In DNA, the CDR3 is TGTGCCAGCAGCCGGGAGCCTGAGAGCTCCTACAATGAGCAGTTCTTC.

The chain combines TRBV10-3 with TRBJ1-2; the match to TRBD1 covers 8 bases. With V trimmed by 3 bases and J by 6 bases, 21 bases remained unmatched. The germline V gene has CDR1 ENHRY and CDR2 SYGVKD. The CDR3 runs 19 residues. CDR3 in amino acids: CAISEIIGGQVFIADGYTF. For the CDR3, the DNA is TGTGCCATCAGTGAAATAATAGGGGGACAGGTCTTTATAGCTGATGGCTACACCTTC.

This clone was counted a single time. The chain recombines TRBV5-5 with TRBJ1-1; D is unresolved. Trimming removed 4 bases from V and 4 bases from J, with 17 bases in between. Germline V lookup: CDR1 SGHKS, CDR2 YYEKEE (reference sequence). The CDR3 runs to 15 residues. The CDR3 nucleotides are TGTGCCAGCAGCGCGGTAGGAGGCGGTGTCACTGAAGCTTTCTTT. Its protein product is CASSAVGGGVTEAFF.

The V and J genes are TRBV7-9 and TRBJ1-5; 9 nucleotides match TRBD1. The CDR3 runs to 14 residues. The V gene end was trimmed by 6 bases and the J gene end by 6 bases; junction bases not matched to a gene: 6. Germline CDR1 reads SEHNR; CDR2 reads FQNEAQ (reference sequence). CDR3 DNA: TGTGCCAGCAGTATTGGACAGGGGAGTCAGCCCCAGCATTTT. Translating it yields CASSIGQGSQPQHF.